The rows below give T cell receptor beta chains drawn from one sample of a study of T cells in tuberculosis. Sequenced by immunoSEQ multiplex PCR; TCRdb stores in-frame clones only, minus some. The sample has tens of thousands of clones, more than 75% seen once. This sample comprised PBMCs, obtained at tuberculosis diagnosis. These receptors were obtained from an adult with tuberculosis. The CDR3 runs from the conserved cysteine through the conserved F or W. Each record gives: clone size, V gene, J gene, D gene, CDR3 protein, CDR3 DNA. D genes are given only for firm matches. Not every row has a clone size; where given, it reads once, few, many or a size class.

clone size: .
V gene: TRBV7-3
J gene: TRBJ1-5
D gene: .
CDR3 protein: CASSGGVGQPQHF
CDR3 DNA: TGTGCCAGCAGCGGAGGGGTGGGTCAGCCCCAGCATTTT

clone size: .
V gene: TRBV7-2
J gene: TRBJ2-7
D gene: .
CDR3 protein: CASSFDYRAGQYF
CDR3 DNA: TGTGCCAGCAGCTTTGACTACCGAGCCGGGCAGTACTTC

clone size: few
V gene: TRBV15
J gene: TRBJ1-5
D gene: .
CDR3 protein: CATSRGREDQPQHF
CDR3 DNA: TGTGCCACCAGCAGAGGGAGGGAAGATCAGCCCCAGCATTTT

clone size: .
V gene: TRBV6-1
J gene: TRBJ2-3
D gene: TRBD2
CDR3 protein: CASTTSGRTDTQYF
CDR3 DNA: TGTGCCAGCACAACTAGCGGGAGAACAGATACGCAGTATTTT

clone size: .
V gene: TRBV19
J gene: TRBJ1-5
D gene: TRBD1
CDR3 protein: CASSILQGSNQPQHF
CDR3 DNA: TGTGCCAGTAGTATCCTACAGGGGTCAAATCAGCCCCAGCATTTT

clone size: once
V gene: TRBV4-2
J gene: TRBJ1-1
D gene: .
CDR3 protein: CASSQGTGQNTEAFF
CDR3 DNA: TGTGCCAGCAGCCAGGGTACAGGGCAGAACACTGAAGCTTTCTTT

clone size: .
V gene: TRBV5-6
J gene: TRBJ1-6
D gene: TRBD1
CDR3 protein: CASSPFSRTGAGSPLHF
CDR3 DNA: TGTGCCAGCAGCCCCTTTTCAAGGACAGGGGCCGGTTCACCCCTCCACTTT

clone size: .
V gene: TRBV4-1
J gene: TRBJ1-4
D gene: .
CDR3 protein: CASSHRPVQGSTGEKLFF
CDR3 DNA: TGCGCCAGCAGCCACCGCCCTGTTCAAGGATCCACAGGGGAAAAACTGTTTTTT

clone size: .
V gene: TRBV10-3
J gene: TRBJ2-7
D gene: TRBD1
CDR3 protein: CAIRNGQEYEQYF
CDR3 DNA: TGTGCCATCAGGAATGGACAGGAGTACGAGCAGTACTTC

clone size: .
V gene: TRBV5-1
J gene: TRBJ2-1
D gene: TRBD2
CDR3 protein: CASSSGLAYLSSYNEQFF
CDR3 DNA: TGCGCCAGCAGCTCGGGACTAGCTTACCTGAGCTCCTACAATGAGCAGTTCTTC

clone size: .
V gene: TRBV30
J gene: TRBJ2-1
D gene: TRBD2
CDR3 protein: CAWSKGPSGRNEQFF
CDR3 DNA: TGTGCCTGGAGCAAGGGGCCTAGCGGGAGGAATGAGCAGTTCTTC

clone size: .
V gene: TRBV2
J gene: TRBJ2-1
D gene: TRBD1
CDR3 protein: CASSEEGQGISEQFF
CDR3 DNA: TGTGCCAGCAGTGAGGAGGGACAGGGGATAAGTGAGCAGTTCTTC

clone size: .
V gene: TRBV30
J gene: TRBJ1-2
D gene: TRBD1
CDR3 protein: CAWKGQGAYGYTF
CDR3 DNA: TGTGCCTGGAAAGGACAGGGGGCCTATGGCTACACCTTC

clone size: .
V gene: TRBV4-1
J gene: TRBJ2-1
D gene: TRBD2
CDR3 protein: CASSPSGGTYNEQFF
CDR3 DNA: TGCGCCAGCAGCCCGAGCGGGGGTACCTACAATGAGCAGTTCTTC

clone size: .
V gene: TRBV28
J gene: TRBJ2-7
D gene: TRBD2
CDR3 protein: CASSFFGGRTSYEQYF
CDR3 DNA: TGTGCCAGCAGTTTTTTCGGCGGGAGAACCTCCTACGAGCAGTACTTC

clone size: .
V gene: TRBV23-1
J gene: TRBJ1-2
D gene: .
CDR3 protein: CASSRDTPNYGYTF
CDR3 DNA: TGCGCCAGCTCTCGGGACACCCCTAACTATGGCTACACCTTC

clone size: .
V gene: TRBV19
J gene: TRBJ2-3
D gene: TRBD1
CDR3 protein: CASTLTGDTQYF
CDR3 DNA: TGTGCCAGTACTCTGACAGGGGATACGCAGTATTTT

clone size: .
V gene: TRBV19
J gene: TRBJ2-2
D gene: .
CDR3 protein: CASSIDPGVRTYTGELFF
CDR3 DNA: TGTGCCAGTAGTATAGATCCCGGAGTCCGGACTTACACCGGGGAGCTGTTTTTT

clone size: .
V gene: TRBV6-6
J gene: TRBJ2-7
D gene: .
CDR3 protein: CASSPQGYEQYF
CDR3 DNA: TGTGCCAGCAGTCCACAGGGTTACGAGCAGTACTTC

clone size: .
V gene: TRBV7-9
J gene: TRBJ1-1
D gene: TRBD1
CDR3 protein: CASSQTQGANTEAFF
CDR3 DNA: TGTGCCAGCAGCCAAACCCAGGGGGCGAACACTGAAGCTTTCTTT

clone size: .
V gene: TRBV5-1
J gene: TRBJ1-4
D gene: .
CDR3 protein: CASSLLGGATNEKLFF
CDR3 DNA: TGCGCCAGCAGCTTGCTGGGGGGAGCAACTAATGAAAAACTGTTTTTT

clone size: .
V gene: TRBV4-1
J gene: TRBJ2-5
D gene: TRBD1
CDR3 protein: CASSQGRDRGGETQYF
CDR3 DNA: TGCGCCAGCAGCCAAGGTCGGGACAGGGGGGGGGAGACCCAGTACTTC

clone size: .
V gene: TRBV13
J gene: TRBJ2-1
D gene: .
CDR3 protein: CASSLGASWENEQFF
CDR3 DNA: TGTGCCAGCAGCTTAGGTGCTAGTTGGGAGAATGAGCAGTTCTTC

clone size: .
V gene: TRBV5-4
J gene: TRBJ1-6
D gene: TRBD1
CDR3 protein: CASSSGQGADSPLHF
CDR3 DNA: TGTGCCAGCAGCTCTGGACAGGGGGCAGATTCACCCCTCCACTTT

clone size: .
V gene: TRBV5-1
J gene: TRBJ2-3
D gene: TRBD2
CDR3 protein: CASRLGLAGALRTDTQYF
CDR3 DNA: TGCGCCAGCAGACTAGGACTAGCGGGGGCACTGCGCACAGATACGCAGTATTTT

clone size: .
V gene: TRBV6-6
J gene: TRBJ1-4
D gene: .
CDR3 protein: CASVQGNEKLFF
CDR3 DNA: TGTGCCAGCGTCCAGGGTAATGAAAAACTGTTTTTT

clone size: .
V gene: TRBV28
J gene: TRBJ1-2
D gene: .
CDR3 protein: CASSLTIHGYTF
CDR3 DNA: TGTGCCAGCAGTTTGACAATACATGGCTACACCTTC

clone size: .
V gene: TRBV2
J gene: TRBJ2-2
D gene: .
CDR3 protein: CASMRLANTGELFF
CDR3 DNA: TGTGCCAGCATGCGATTGGCGAACACCGGGGAGCTGTTTTTT

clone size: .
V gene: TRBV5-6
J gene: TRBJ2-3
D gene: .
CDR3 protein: CASSSPGDTDTQYF
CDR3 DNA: TGTGCCAGCAGCTCCCCGGGGGACACAGATACGCAGTATTTT

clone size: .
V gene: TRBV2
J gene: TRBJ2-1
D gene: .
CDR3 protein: CASSARRAGSNEQFF
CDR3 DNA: TGTGCCAGCAGTGCAAGGCGAGCAGGAAGCAATGAGCAGTTCTTC

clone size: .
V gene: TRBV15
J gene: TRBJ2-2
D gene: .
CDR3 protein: CATSPRGQRELFF
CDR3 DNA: TGTGCCACCAGCCCAAGAGGGCAGAGGGAGCTGTTTTTT

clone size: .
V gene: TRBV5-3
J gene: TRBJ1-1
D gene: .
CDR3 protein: CARSWNREGRWNTEAFF
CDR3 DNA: TGTGCCAGAAGCTGGAACAGGGAGGGTCGATGGAACACTGAAGCTTTCTTT

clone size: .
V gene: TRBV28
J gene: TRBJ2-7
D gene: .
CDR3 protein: CASSFRIVYEQYF
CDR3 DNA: TGTGCCAGCAGTTTTCGTATAGTGTACGAGCAGTACTTC

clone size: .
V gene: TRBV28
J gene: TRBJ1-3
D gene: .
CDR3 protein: CASTKGETIYF
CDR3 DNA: TGTGCCAGCACCAAGGGGGAAACCATATATTTT

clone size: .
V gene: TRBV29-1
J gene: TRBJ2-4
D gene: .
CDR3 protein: CSVEDTGAKNIQYF
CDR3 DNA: TGCAGCGTTGAAGACACAGGGGCCAAAAACATTCAGTACTTC

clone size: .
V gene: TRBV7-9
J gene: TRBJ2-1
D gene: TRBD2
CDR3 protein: CASSREASGPRNEQFF
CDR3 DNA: TGTGCCAGCAGCCGCGAGGCTAGCGGGCCTAGAAATGAGCAGTTCTTC

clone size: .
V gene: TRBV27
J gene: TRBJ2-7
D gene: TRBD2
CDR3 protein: CASRLNRDYYEQYF
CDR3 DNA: TGTGCCAGCAGATTAAACCGGGACTACTACGAGCAGTACTTC

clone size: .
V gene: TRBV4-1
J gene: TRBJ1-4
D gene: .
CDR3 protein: CASSPDLGFRRDNEKLFF
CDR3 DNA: TGCGCCAGCAGCCCCGATTTAGGCTTCAGGAGGGATAATGAAAAACTGTTTTTT

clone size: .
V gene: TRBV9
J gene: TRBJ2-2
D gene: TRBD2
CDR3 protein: CASSAGRTSRDGELFF
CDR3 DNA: TGTGCCAGCAGCGCGGGGCGGACTAGCCGAGACGGGGAGCTGTTTTTT

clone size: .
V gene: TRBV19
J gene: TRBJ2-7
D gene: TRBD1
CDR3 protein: CASSTTSTGDRWYEQYF
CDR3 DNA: TGTGCCAGTAGTACCACCTCGACAGGGGATAGATGGTACGAGCAGTACTTC

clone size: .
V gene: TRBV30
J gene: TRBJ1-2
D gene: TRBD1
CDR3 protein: CAWVLQGGNYGYTF
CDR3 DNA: TGTGCCTGGGTTTTACAGGGGGGCAACTATGGCTACACCTTC

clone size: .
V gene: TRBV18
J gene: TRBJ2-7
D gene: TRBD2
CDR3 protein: CASSPPLAERGEQYF
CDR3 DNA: TGTGCCAGCTCACCACCCCTAGCGGAAAGGGGCGAGCAGTACTTC

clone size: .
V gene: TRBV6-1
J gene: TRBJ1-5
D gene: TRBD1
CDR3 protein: CASRPGQWNQPQHF
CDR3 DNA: TGTGCCAGCAGGCCGGGACAGTGGAATCAGCCCCAGCATTTT

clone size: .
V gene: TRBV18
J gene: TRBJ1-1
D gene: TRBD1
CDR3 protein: CASSLAPGQTNTEAFF
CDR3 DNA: TGTGCCAGCTCACTCGCACCGGGACAGACAAACACTGAAGCTTTCTTT

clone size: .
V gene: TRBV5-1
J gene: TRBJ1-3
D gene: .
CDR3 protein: CASSLGTVSGNTIYF
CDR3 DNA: TGCGCCAGCAGCTTGGGAACAGTCTCTGGAAACACCATATATTTT

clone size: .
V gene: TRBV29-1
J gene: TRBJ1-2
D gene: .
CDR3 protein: CSVEDQGLGYTF
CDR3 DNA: TGCAGCGTTGAAGATCAGGGCCTGGGCTACACCTTC

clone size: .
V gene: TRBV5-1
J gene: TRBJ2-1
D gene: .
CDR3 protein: CASSLARTHEQFF
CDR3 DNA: TGCGCCAGCAGCTTGGCTAGGACTCATGAGCAGTTCTTC

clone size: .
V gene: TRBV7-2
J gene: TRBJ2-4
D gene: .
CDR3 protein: CASSLAGPLNIQYF
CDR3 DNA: TGTGCCAGCAGCTTAGCGGGCCCCCTAAACATTCAGTACTTC

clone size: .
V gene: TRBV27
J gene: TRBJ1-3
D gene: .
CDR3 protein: CARKGSSGNTIYF
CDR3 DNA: TGTGCCAGAAAGGGGTCCTCTGGAAACACCATATATTTT

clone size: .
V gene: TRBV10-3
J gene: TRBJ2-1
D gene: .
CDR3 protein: CAISTDGNNEQFF
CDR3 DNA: TGTGCCATCAGTACAGACGGAAACAATGAGCAGTTCTTC

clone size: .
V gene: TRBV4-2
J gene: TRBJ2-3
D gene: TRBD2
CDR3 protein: CASSQDWAGGPSDTQYF
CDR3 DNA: TGTGCCAGCAGCCAAGACTGGGCGGGGGGGCCATCAGATACGCAGTATTTT

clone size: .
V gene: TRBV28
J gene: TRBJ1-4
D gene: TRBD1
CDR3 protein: CASSPGTGGFEKLFF
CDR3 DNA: TGTGCCAGCAGTCCCGGGACAGGGGGCTTTGAAAAACTGTTTTTT

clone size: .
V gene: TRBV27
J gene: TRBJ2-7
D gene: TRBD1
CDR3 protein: CASSKQGTAYEQYF
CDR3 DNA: TGTGCCAGCAGTAAGCAGGGGACAGCCTACGAGCAGTACTTC